Below, 2 T cell receptor beta chains from the same sample are listed, as sequenced in a study of beta chain features in type 1 diabetes (dated by TCRdb to the late 2010s). Library preparation employed the immunoSEQ multiplex PCR assay. The High Capacity cDNA Reverse Transcription Kit was used to reverse transcribe all of the isolated RNA, meaning that expressed TCRB transcripts were what got sequenced. Held by TCRdb, this immuneACCESS table contains in-frame sequences only and omits some clones. Under half of the omission traces to an unresolved V gene where checked; the cause of the rest is unknown. This sample gives about 160,000 clones in total; 7.5% to 9.5% of them show up just once. The ten most abundant clones make up 2% to 2.5% of the sample. Sequencing was carried out using central memory CD4+ T cells from blood. Receptors originate from a young woman in good health.

The chain recombines TRBV7-9 with TRBJ1-1; maybe TRBD1 (6 bases). In germline, CDR1 is SEHNR, CDR2 FQNEAQ (reference sequence). V shed 5 bases and J shed 1 base, with 8 bases lying between them. The length of the CDR3 is 13 residues. CDR3 loop: CASSPQGNTEAFF. CDR3 bases: TGTGCCAGCAGCCCACAGGGGAACACTGAAGCTTTCTTT.

This clone was seen only a few times. The rearrangement joins TRBV11-2 to TRBJ2-5; D unclear. The V gene lost 4 bases and the J gene lost 5 bases, with 11 bases spanning the gap. The CDR3 is 13 amino acids. CDR1 is SGHAT and CDR2 is FQNNGV in the germline V gene. In DNA, the CDR3 is TGTGCCAGCAGCTCCTCACTACTGGAGACCCAGTACTTC. Protein sequence: CASSSSLLETQYF.